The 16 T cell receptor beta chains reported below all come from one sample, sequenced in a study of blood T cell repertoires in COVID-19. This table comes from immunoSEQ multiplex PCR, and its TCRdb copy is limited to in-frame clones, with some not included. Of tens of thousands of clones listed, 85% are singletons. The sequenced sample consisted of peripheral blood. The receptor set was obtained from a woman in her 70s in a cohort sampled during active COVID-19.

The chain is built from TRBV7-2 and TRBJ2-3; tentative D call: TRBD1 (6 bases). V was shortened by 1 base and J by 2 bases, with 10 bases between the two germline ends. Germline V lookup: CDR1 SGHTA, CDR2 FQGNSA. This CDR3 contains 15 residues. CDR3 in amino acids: CASSLDWGPTDTQYF. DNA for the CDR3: TGTGCCAGCAGCTTAGATTGGGGGCCCACAGATACGCAGTATTTT.

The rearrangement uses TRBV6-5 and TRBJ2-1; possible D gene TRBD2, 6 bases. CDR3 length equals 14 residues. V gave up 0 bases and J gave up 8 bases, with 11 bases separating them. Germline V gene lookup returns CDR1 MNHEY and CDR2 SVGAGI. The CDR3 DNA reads TGTGCCAGCAGTTACTCGATTAGCGGCCATGAGCAGTTCTTC. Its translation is CASSYSISGHEQFF.

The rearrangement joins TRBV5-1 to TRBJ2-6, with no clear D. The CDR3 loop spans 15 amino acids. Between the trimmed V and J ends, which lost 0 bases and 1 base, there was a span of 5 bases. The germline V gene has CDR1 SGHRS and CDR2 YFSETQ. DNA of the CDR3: TGCGCCAGCAGCTTGGCCGGTTCTGGGGCCAACGTCCTGACTTTC. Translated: CASSLAGSGANVLTF.

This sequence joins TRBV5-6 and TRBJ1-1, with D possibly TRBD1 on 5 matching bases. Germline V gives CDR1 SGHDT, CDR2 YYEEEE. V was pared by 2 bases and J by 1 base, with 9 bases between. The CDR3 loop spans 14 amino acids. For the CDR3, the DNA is TGTGCCAGCAGCTTAAGGACAACGAACACTGAAGCTTTCTTT. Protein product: CASSLRTTNTEAFF.

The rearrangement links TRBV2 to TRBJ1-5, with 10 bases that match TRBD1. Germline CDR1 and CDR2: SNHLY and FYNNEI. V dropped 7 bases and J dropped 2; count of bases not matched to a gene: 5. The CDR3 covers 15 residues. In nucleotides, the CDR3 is TGTGCCAGCACCCTCGGGACAGGGGGCAATCAGCCCCAGCATTTT. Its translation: CASTLGTGGNQPQHF.

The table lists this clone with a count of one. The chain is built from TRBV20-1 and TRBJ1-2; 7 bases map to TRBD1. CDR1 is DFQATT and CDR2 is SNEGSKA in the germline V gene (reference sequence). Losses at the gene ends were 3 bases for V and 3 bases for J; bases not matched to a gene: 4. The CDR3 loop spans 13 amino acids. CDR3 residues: CSASEGADYGYTF. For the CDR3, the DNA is TGCAGTGCTAGTGAGGGGGCGGACTATGGCTACACCTTC.

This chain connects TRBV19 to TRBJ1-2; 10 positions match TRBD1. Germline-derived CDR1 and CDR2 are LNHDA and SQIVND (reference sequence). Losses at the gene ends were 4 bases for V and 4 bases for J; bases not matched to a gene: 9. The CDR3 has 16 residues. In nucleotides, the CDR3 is TGTGCCAGTAGTACGGCATCGGACAGGGGGGGCTATGGCTACACCTTC. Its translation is CASSTASDRGGYGYTF.

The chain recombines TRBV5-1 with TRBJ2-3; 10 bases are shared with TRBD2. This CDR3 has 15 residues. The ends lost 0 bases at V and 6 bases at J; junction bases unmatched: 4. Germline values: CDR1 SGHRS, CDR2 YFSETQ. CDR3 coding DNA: TGCGCCAGCAGCTTGGAGAGCGGGAGGGCTGATACGCAGTATTTT. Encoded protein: CASSLESGRADTQYF.

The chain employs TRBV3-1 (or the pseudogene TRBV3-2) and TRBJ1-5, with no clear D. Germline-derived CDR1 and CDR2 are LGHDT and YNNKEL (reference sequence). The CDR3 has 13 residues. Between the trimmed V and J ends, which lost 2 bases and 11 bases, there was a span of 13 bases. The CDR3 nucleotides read TGTGCCAGCAGCCAATCGGCCGAGGAGGCCCAGCATTTT. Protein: CASSQSAEEAQHF.

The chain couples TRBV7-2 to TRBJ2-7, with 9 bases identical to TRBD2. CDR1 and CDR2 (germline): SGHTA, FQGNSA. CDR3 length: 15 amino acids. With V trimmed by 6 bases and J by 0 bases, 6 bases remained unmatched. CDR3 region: CASSRTSAISYEQYF. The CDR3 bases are TGTGCCAGCAGTCGGACTAGCGCCATCTCCTACGAGCAGTACTTC.

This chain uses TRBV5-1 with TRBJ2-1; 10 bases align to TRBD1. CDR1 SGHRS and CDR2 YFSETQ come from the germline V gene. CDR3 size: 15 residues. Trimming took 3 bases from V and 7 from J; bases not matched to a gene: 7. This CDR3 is CASSYGDRGKNEQFF. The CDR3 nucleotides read TGCGCCAGCAGCTATGGGGACAGGGGAAAAAATGAGCAGTTCTTC. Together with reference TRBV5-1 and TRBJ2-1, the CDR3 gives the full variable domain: KAGVTQTPRYLIKTRGQQVTLSCSPISGHRSVSWYQQTPGQGLQFLFEYFSETQRNKGNFPGRFSGRQFSNSRSEMNVSTLELGDSALYLCASSYGDRGKNEQFFGPGTRLTVL.

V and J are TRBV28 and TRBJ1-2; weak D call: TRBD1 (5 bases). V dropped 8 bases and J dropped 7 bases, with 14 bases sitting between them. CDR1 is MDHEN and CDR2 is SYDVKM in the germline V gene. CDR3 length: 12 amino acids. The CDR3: CASRQTLFGYTF. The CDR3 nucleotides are TGTGCCAGCCGACAGACACTTTTTGGCTACACCTTC.

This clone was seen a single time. The DNA of the CDR3 is TGTGCCAGCAGTCCCCTTTGGACAGGGAGATTCGGGAGCAATCAGCCCCAGCATTTT. Protein sequence: CASSPLWTGRFGSNQPQHF. The chain joins TRBV28 to TRBJ1-5; 8 bases map to TRBD1. CDR1 and CDR2 (germline): MDHEN, SYDVKM. Germline trimming cut 5 bases from V and 1 base from J; bases unmatched to any gene: 16. The CDR3 covers 19 residues.

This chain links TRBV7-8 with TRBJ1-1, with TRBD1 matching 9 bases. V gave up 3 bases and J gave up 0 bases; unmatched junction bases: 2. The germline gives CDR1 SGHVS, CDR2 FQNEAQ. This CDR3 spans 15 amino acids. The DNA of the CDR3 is TGTGCCAGCAGCTTCAGGACAGGGGTGAACACTGAAGCTTTCTTT. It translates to CASSFRTGVNTEAFF.

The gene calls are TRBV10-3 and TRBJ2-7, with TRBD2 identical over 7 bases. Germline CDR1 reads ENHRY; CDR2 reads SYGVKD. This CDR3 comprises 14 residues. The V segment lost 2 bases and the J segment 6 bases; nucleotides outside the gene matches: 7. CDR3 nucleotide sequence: TGTGCCATCAGTGAGGGTCTTTGGGGGGGCGAGCAGTACTTC. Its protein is CAISEGLWGGEQYF.

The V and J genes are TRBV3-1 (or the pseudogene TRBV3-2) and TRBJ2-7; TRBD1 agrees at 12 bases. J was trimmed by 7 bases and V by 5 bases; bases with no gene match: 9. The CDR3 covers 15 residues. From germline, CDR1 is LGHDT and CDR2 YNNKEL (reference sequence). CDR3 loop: CASSYPGQGASEQYF. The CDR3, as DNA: TGTGCCAGCAGCTATCCGGGACAGGGGGCGAGTGAGCAGTACTTC.